Presented here are 9 T cell receptor beta chains from one specimen sequenced in a study of T cell responses to AZD1222 COVID-19 vaccine (dated by TCRdb to about 2021). Library preparation used the immunoSEQ multiplex PCR assay. Not all clones reach the TCRdb copy of this immuneACCESS table, which keeps in-frame sequences only. Checked studies attribute under half of the gap to unresolved V genes and leave the rest unexplained. In this sample the table shows 130,000 or so clones, 80% to 90% of which occur a single time. The ten largest clonotypes hold roughly a tenth of the sample. What this sample's time point label stands for: about 28 days (+/-7) after the second vaccine dose. The starting material was peripheral blood, obtained 28 days after the second AZD1222 dose. Receptor source: an adult who received the AZD1222 COVID-19 vaccine.

The rearrangement links TRBV7-6 to TRBJ2-5; the D gene is possibly TRBD2 (7 bases). The CDR3 is 16 amino acids. The V gene lost 1 base and the J gene lost 4 bases, with 16 bases spanning the gap. Germline loops: CDR1 SGHVS, CDR2 FNYEAQ. In DNA, the CDR3 is TGTGCCAGCAGCTTAGGGGGGGGGCGGCGATTAGAGACCCAGTACTTC. Its translation: CASSLGGGRRLETQYF.

DNA for the CDR3: TGTGCCAGCAGTTACTCGACAGGTATGAACACTGAAGCTTTCTTT. It is translated as CASSYSTGMNTEAFF. This sequence joins TRBV6-5 and TRBJ1-1; tentatively, D is TRBD1 (6 bases). Germline V gene sequence: CDR1 MNHEY, CDR2 SVGAGI. The V and J ends lost 0 bases and 0 bases respectively, with 8 bases between them. CDR3 length: 15 amino acids.

This clone showed up just once. The J gene is TRBJ1-2, the V gene TRBV11-2, with no clear D. V was cut by 6 bases and J by 2 bases, with 16 bases left in between. CDR3 length: 15 amino acids. CDR1 and CDR2 from the germline V gene are SGHAT and FQNNGV. CDR3 sequence (DNA): TGTGCCAGCAGACCCGGTTGGACGGTGAACTATGGCTACACCTTC. Its protein product is CASRPGWTVNYGYTF.

The V gene is TRBV5-1, the J gene TRBJ1-2; D is unclear. Germline CDR1 and CDR2: SGHRS and YFSETQ. Deletions cut 0 bases from V and 8 bases from J, with 17 bases between. The CDR3 is 15 amino acids. CDR3 in DNA: TGCGCCAGCAGCTTGGCGCCGGAGAGGGAAATCGGCTACACCTTC. Translated: CASSLAPEREIGYTF.

This clone appeared once. CDR3 nucleotides: TGTGCCAGCAGTCCCCAGGGAAATCAGCCCCAGCATTTT. This codes for CASSPQGNQPQHF. This sequence joins TRBV12-3 or TRBV12-4 and TRBJ1-5; a possible D gene is TRBD1 (5 bases). This CDR3 is 13 amino acids long. V dropped 5 bases and J dropped 4 bases, with 9 bases sitting between them.

The chain links TRBV7-8 to TRBJ1-5; D is ambiguous. V was shortened by 5 bases and J by 1 base, with 6 bases between the two germline ends. Germline CDR1 SGHVS, CDR2 FQNEAQ. This CDR3 region has 13 residues. DNA of the CDR3: TGTGCCAGCAGCCCGGGAAGCAATCAGCCCCAGCATTTT. Its protein product is CASSPGSNQPQHF.

CDR3 sequence (DNA): TGCGCCAGCAGCGGCCTTTCAGGTAGTAGGGGCTACACCTTC. It is translated as CASSGLSGSRGYTF. The chain uses TRBV4-1 and TRBJ1-2, with unresolved D. Trimming stripped 5 bases from V and 8 bases from J, with 18 bases between. This CDR3 is built from 14 residues. Germline CDR1 MGHRA, CDR2 YSYEKL.

This chain uses TRBV30 with TRBJ2-6, with D possibly being TRBD1 (5 bases). Germline V gene sequence: CDR1 GTSNPN, CDR2 SVGIG (reference sequence). Deletions cut 5 bases from V and 1 base from J, with 18 bases between. The CDR3 has 17 residues. The CDR3 nucleotides read TGTGCCTGGGCCGATAGGACATTAAGTTCTGGGGCCAACGTCCTGACTTTC. It specifies CAWADRTLSSGANVLTF.

The J gene is TRBJ1-2, the V gene TRBV3-1 (or the pseudogene TRBV3-2); 7 bases align to TRBD1. The CDR3 is made up of 14 amino acids. Unmatched junction bases numbered 6, after V lost 0 bases and J lost 8 bases. CDR1 and CDR2 (germline): LGHDT, YNNKEL (reference sequence). This chain's CDR3 is CASSQEGGGGGYTF. CDR3 DNA: TGTGCCAGCAGCCAAGAAGGAGGGGGCGGCGGCTACACCTTC.